The present T cell receptor (beta chain) was sequenced within a study of immune evolution from preneoplasia to lung adenocarcinoma. The CDR3 runs to 15 residues. V lost 3 bases, J lost 2 bases, and 12 bases lay in between. In germline, CDR1 is SGHAT, CDR2 FQNNGV. For this clone: Its specificity is unknown.

Measured with immunoSEQ multiplex PCR; TCRdb has only the in-frame clones, and not every one. In the table there are roughly 2,800 clones, roughly 87% of which are singletons. General observations from the study: Clonality was highest in normal lung, lower in later-stage lesions apparently. Top clone share appeared to fall from AAH through AIS, MIA, adenocarcinoma.

The clonotype comes from an older person with lung adenocarcinoma. Sequencing input: FFPE adjacent normal lung tissue. V gene TRBV11-2 combines with J gene TRBJ2-3; D is uncertain. The CDR3, as DNA: TGTGCCAGCAGCTTCTTGGTCAGGAACACAGATACGCAGTATTTT. Translating gives CASSFLVRNTDTQYF. The variable domain in full, completed from reference TRBV11-2 and TRBJ2-3, reads EAGVAQSPRYKIIEKRQSVAFWCNPISGHATLYWYQQILGQGPKLLIQFQNNGVVDDSQLPKDRFSAERLKGVDSTLKIQPAKLEDSAVYLCASSFLVRNTDTQYFGPGTRLTVL.